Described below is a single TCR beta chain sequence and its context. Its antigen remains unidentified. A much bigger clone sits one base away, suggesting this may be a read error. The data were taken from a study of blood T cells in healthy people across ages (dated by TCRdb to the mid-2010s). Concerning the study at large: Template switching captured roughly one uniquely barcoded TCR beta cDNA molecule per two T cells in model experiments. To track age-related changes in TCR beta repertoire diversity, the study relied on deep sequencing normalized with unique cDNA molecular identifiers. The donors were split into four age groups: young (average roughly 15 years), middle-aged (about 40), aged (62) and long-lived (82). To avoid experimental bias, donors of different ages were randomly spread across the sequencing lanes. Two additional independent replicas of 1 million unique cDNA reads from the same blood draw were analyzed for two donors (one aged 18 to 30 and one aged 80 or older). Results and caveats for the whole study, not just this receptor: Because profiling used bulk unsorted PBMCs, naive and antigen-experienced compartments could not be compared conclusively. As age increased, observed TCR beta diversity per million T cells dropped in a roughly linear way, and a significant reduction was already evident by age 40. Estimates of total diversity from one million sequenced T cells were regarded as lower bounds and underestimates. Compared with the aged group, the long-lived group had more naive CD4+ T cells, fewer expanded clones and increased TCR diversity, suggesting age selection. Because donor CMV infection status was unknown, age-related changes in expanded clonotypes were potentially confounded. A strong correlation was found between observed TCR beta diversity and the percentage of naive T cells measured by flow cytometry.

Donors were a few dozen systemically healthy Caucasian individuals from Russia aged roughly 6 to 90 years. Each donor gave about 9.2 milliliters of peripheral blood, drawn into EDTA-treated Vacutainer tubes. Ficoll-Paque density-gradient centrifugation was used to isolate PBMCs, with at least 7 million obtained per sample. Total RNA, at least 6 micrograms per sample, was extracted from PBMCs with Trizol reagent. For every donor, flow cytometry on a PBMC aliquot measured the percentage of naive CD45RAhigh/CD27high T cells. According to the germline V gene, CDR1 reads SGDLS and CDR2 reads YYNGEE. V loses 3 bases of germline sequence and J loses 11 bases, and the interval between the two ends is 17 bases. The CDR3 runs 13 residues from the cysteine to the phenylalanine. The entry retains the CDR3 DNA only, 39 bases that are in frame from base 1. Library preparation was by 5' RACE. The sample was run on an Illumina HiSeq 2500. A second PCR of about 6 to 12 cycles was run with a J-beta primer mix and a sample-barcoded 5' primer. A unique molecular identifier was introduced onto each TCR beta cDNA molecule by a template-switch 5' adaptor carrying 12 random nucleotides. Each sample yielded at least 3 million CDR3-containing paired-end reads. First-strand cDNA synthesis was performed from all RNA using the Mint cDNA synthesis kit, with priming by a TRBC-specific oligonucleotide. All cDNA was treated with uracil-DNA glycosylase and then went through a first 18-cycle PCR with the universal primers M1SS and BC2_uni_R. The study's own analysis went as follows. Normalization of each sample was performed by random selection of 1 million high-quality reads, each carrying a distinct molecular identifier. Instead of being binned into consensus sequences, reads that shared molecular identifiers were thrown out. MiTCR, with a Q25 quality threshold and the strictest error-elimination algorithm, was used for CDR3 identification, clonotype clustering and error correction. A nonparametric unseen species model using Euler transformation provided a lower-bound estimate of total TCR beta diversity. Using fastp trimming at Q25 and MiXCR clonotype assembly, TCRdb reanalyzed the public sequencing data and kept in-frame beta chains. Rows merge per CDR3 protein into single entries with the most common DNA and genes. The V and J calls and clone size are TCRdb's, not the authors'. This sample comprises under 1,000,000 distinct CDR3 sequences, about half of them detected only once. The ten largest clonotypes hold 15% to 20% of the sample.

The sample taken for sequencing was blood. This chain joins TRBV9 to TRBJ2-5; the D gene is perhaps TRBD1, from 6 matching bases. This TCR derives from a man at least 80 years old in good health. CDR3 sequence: CASSGAKAGEQYF. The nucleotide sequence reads TGTGCCAGCAGCGGAGCTAAAGCAGGGGAGCAGTACTTC.